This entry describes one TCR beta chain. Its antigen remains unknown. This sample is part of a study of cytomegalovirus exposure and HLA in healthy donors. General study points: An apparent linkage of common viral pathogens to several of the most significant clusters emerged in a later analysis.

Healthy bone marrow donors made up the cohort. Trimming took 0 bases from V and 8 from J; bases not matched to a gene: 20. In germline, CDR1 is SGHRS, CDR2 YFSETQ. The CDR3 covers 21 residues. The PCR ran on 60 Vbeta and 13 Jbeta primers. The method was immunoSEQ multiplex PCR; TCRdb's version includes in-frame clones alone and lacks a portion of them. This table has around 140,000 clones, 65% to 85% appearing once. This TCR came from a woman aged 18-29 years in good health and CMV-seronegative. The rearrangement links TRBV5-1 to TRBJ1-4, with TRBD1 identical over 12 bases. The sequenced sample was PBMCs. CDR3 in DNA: TGCGCCAGCAGCTTGGCCCCCGGACGGGACAGGGGGCTTCCCAGCCCCGAAAAACTGTTTTTT. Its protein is CASSLAPGRDRGLPSPEKLFF.